This TCR beta chain came from a study of blood T cell repertoires in COVID-19. Study summary: T cells, B-cell-depleted T cells, or PBMCs supplied cDNA or gDNA.

J lost 4 bases, V lost 6 bases, and 7 bases had no gene match. This CDR3 is 14 amino acids long. CDR1 is MGHDK, CDR2 SYGVNS, per germline. Authors' analysis steps: Estimates of nucleated cell counts were drawn from the amplification of reference gene primers. The data were produced by immunoSEQ multiplex PCR, yet TCRdb's version contains in-frame clones alone and is incomplete. The V and J calls and clone size were taken over from that table, and D and trimming were inferred from the DNA. The sample has under 75,000 clones, around nine tenths seen once. Specimen: peripheral blood. The source is a woman older than 75 with active COVID-19. The genes are TRBV25-1 and TRBJ2-7, with 9 bases matching TRBD2. The CDR3 DNA follows: TGTGCCAGCAGGGGCGGGGGGGCTGGATACGAGCAGTACTTC. As protein: CASRGGGAGYEQYF.